This T cell receptor (beta chain) was documented in a study of pediatric ulcerative colitis. The study, taken as a whole, reports: A couple of patients' blood samples yielded substantially fewer templates. Rectal pinch biopsies may have included blood-derived T cells, especially in patients with overt colitis.

Germline V CDR1 and CDR2: MDHEN, SYDVKM. With 3 bases removed from V and 4 bases from J, the gap between germline ends came to 15 bases. The CDR3 contains 15 residues. Concerning this clone: The antigen is not known.

One to two pinch biopsies were taken from the rectum during colonoscopy. TCRdb's table, derived via immunoSEQ multiplex PCR, lists solely in-frame clones and lacks some. The sample lists 15,000 to 20,000 clones, around 74% occurring once. Material for sequencing was gut tissue. This chain connects TRBV28 to TRBJ2-5; D uncertain. This sequence was found in a girl aged 10 to 17 with moderate ulcerative colitis. CDR3 protein: CASSFRRRNGETQYF. The CDR3 coding sequence is TGTGCCAGCAGTTTCCGTCGGAGAAATGGAGAGACCCAGTACTTC.